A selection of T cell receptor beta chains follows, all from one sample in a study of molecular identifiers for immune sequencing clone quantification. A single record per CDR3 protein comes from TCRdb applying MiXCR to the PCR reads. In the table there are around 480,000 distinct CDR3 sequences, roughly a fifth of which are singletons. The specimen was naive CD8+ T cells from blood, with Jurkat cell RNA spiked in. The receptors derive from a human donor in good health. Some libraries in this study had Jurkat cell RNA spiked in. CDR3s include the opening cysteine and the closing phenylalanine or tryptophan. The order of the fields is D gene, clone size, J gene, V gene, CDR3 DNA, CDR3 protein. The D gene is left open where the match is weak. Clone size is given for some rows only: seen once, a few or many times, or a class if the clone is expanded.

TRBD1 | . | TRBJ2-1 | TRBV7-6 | TGTGCCAGCAGCTTAGTCGCGGGACAGGGAAACAATGAGCAGTTCTTC | CASSLVAGQGNNEQFF
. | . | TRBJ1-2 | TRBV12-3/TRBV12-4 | TGTGCCAGCAGCCGGGGGGGCAGGGAGAATTTTAACAATGGCTACACCTTC | CASSRGGRENFNNGYTF
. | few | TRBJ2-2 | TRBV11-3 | TGTGCCAGCAGCTCTAGTGCGGCGGATTCCACCGGGGAGCTGTTTTTT | CASSSSAADSTGELFF
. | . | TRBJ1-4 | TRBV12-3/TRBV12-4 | TGTGCCAGCAGTCCACCTAACATACTTAATAATGAAAAACTGTTTTTT | CASSPPNILNNEKLFF
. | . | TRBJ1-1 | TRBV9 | TGTGCCAGCAGCGAGATGACAGATTCGAACACTGAAGCTTTCTTT | CASSEMTDSNTEAFF
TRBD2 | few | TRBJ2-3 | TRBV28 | TGTGCCAGCAGTTTGTCCGGGACTACCACAGATACGCAGTATTTT | CASSLSGTTTDTQYF
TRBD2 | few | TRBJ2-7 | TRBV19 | TGTGCCAGTAGTATCGAAACGGGACTAGCAGTCTACGAGCAGTACTTC | CASSIETGLAVYEQYF
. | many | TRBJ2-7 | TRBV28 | TGTGCCAGCAGTTTCGCAGGTCAGGGCTACGAGCAGTACTTC | CASSFAGQGYEQYF
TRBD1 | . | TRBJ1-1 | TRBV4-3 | TGCGCCAGCAGCCAATTATGGACAGGGGACACTGAAGCTTTCTTT | CASSQLWTGDTEAFF
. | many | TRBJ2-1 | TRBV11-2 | TGTGCCAGCAGCTTATTAGCTGAGGGGAGCGTAGGAGTCGGTGAGCAGTTCTTC | CASSLLAEGSVGVGEQFF
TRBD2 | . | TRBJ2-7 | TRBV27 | TGTGCCAGCAGTTTGCTGGCTAGCGGATCCTACGAGCAGTACTTC | CASSLLASGSYEQYF
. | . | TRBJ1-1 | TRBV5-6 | TGTGCCAGCAGCTTGGTTGCTGGCAGGGGTGTTCTGAACACTGAAGCTTTCTTT | CASSLVAGRGVLNTEAFF
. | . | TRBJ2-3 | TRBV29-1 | TGCGGCGTGGTAACAGATACGCAGTATTTT | CGVVTDTQYF
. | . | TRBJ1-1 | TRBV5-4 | TGTGCCAGCAGCCTTCAAGGGACGGTTGAAGCTTTCTTT | CASSLQGTVEAFF
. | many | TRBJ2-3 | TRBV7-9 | TGTGCCAGCAGTCAACAGGGAATTAGCACAGATACGCAGTATTTT | CASSQQGISTDTQYF
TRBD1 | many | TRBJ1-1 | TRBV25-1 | TGTGCCAGCAGTGGAGCAGGGGGGACTGAAGCTTTCTTT | CASSGAGGTEAFF
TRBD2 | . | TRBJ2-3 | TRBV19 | TGTGCCAGTAGTCCAAAGGGACTAGCGGGAGATTCGGGCACAGATACGCAGTATTTT | CASSPKGLAGDSGTDTQYF
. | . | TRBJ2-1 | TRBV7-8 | TGTGCCAGCAGTCCCGAAGATTACTACAATGAGCAGTTCTTC | CASSPEDYYNEQFF
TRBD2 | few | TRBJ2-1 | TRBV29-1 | TGCAGCGTTGAAGGGGAGGGCTACAGACCCAATTACAATGAGCAGTTCTTC | CSVEGEGYRPNYNEQFF
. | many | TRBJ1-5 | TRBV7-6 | TGTGCCAGCAGCTTAGGATCGTCCCAAACCACCGGGCATCAGCCCCAGCATTTT | CASSLGSSQTTGHQPQHF
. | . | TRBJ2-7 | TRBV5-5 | TGTGCCAGCAGCCTGGACAGTAGCGGGTTTTTTGACGAGCAGTACTTC | CASSLDSSGFFDEQYF
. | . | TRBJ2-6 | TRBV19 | TGTGCCAGTAAGACACCCTACTACTCTGGGGCCAACGTCCTGACTTTC | CASKTPYYSGANVLTF
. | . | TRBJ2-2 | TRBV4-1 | TGCGCCAGCAGCCAAGATGACAGAACGAACACCGGGGAGCTGTTTTTT | CASSQDDRTNTGELFF
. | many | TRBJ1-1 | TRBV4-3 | TGCGCCAGCAGCCAAAACGACAGGAACCTTGAAGCTTTCTTT | CASSQNDRNLEAFF
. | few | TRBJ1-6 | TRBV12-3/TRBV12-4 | TGTGCCAGCGCAGAGGGGGGGTTTAATTCACCCCTCCACTTT | CASAEGGFNSPLHF
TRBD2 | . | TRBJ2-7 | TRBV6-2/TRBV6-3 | TGTGCCAGCAGTGGAATTACTAGCGCCTTAACCTACGAGCAGTACTTC | CASSGITSALTYEQYF
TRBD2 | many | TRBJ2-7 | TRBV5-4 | TGTGCCAGCAGCACCGGACTAGCGGGCTCCTACGAGCAGTACTTC | CASSTGLAGSYEQYF
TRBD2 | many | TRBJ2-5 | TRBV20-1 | TGCAGTGCCCAGGTTGGACTAGTAGCTGAGACCCAGTACTTC | CSAQVGLVAETQYF
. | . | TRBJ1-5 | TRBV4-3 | TGCGCCAGCAGCCAAGATGGCCGTAGCAATCAGCCCCAGCATTTT | CASSQDGRSNQPQHF
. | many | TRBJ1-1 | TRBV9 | TGTGCCAGCAGCGTAGACATCATGAACACTGAAGCTTTCTTT | CASSVDIMNTEAFF
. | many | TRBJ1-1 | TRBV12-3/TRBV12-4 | TGTGCCAGCACCGGGACTGAAGCTTTCTTT | CASTGTEAFF
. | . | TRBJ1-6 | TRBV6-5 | TGTGCCAGCAGTTATGTTCAGGGTGGTTCACCCCTCCACTTT | CASSYVQGGSPLHF
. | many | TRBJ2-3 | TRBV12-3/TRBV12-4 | TGTGCCACCAAACCGGCGGGTGCGTGGAGTAACACAGATACGCAGTATTTT | CATKPAGAWSNTDTQYF
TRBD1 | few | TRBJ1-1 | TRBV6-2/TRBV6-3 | TGTGCCAGCAGGGAAGCGGACAGGCTGAACACTGAAGCTTTCTTT | CASREADRLNTEAFF
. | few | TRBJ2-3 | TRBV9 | TGTGCCAGCAGCGTAGGGGACAGCACAGATACGCAGTATTTT | CASSVGDSTDTQYF
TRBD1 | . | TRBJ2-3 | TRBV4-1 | TGCGCCAGCAGCCAAGGTGTCAGGGGGCCCTCCACAGATACGCAGTATTTT | CASSQGVRGPSTDTQYF
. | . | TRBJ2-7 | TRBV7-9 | TGTGCCAGCAGCCCAGACGGTCTCTACGAGCAGTACTTC | CASSPDGLYEQYF
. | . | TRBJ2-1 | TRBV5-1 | TGCGCCAGCAGCCCTCTTCTTCCCTACAATGAGCAGTTCTTC | CASSPLLPYNEQFF
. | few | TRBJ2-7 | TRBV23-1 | TGCGCCAGCAGTCAATATTGGGGGGTCAGCTCCTACGAGCAGTACTTC | CASSQYWGVSSYEQYF
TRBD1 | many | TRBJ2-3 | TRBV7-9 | TGTGCCAGCAGCCGATCTCCCTCGGGACAGGGCACAGATACGCAGTATTTT | CASSRSPSGQGTDTQYF
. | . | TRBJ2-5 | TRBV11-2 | TGTGCCAGCAGCCCGCCCCTGGTGGACCAAGAGACCCAGTACTTC | CASSPPLVDQETQYF
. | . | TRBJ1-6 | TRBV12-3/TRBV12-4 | TGTGCCAGCAGTTTAGTTAAGTATTCACCCCTCCACTTT | CASSLVKYSPLHF
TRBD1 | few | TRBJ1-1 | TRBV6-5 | TGTGCCAGCAGTCCCCGGGACAGGGGCCTCTTTAGCACTGAAGCTTTCTTT | CASSPRDRGLFSTEAFF
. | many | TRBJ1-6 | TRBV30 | TGTGCTGCAAGGGGTTCCTTACAACCACCCCTCCACTTT | CAARGSLQPPLHF
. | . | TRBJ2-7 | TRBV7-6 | TGTGCCAGCAGCTCCGACAGCTACTACAAGCAGTACTTC | CASSSDSYYKQYF
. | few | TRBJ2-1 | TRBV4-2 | TGTGCCAGCAGCCAAGATTTAGCGGTGCTAGCGAGATACAATGAGCAGTTCTTC | CASSQDLAVLARYNEQFF
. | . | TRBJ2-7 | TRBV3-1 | TGTGCCAGCAGCCAAGATTTCACCTACTCCTACGAGCAGTACTTC | CASSQDFTYSYEQYF
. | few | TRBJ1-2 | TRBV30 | TGTGCCTGGGACGGGCCCCGTCGGGGCTACACCTTC | CAWDGPRRGYTF
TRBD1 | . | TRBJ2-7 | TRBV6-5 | TGTGCCAGCAGAAGGACAGGGGGCGAGCAGTACTTC | CASRRTGGEQYF
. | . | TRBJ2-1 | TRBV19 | TGTGCCAGTAGTATAGCTTCAGGATACTACAATGAGCAGTTCTTC | CASSIASGYYNEQFF
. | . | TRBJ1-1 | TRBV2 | TGTGCCAGCAGCGATCCTACCGGGACCAAAGGCGGTTTAGACACTGAAGCTTTCTTT | CASSDPTGTKGGLDTEAFF
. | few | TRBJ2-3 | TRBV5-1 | TGCGCCAGCACGGCTAGGTATTCAGAAGATACGCAGTATTTT | CASTARYSEDTQYF
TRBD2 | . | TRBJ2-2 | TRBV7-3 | TGTGCCAGCAGCTTGGGGGCCGGGAGGGGCACCGGGGAGCTGTTTTTT | CASSLGAGRGTGELFF
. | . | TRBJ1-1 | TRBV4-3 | TGCGCCAGCAGCCAAGAGATGGCAACTGAAGCTTTCTTT | CASSQEMATEAFF
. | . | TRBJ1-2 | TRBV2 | TGTGCCAGCAGCGGTCACGGCGCCGCTAACTATGGCTACACCTTC | CASSGHGAANYGYTF
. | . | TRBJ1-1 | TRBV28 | TGTGCCAGCAGTAACTTCCAAAACACTGAAGCTTTCTTT | CASSNFQNTEAFF
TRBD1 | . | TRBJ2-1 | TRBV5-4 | TGTGCCAGCAGCTGGGGACAGGGGGCCTATGAGCAGTTCTTC | CASSWGQGAYEQFF
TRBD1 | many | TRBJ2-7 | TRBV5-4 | TGTGCCAGCAGCCAGGGGGACGTAGCCTACGAGCAGTACTTC | CASSQGDVAYEQYF
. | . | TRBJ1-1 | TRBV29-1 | TGTAGTAGCCGGGGAGGGAGCACTGAAGCTTTCTTT | CSSRGGSTEAFF